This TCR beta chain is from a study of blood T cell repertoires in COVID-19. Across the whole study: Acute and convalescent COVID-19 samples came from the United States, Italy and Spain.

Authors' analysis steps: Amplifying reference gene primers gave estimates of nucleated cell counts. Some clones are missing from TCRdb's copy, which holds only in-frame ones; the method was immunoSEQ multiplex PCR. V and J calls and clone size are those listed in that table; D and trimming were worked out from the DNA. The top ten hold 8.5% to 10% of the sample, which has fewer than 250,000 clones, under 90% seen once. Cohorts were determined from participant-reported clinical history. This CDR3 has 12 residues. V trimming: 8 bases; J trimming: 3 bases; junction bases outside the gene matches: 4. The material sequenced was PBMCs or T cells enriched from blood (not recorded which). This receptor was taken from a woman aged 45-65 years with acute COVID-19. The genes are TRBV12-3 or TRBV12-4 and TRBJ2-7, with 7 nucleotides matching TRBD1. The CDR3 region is CASSRDSYEQYF. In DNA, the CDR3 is TGTGCCAGCTCTAGGGACAGCTACGAGCAGTACTTC.